The 11 T cell receptor beta chains presented below share a single source sample, sequenced in a study of shared T cell receptors in the human thymus. This table comes from immunoSEQ multiplex PCR, and its TCRdb copy is limited to in-frame clones, with some not included. The profile covers approximately 760,000 clones, with roughly 85% appearing a single time and 0.008% to 0.011% taken by the ten largest. These data were also reused for a study on human thymus T cells.

Sequencing was done on a sample of thymocytes. These receptors were obtained from a girl in the first two years of life with a congenital heart defect.

This sequence joins TRBV7-2 and TRBJ1-2; D may be TRBD1 (5 bases). Germline CDR1 is SGHTA and CDR2 is FQGNSA. The CDR3 loop spans 18 amino acids. V lost 3 bases, J lost 1 base, and 21 bases lay in between. This CDR3 is CASSFPFGGASSNYGYTF. Here the CDR3 DNA reads TGTGCCAGCAGCTTCCCCTTTGGAGGGGCGAGTAGTAACTATGGCTACACCTTC.

The CDR3 is CASSDQGDLHNEQFF. The CDR3 bases are TGCGCCAGCAGTGATCAGGGGGACCTCCACAATGAGCAGTTCTTC. V usage is TRBV10-2 and J usage is TRBJ2-1; 7 nucleotides agree with TRBD1. Losses at the gene ends were 3 bases for V and 5 bases for J; bases not matched to a gene: 7. The CDR3 has 15 amino acids. Germline CDR1 and CDR2: WSHSY and SAAADI.

The chain is built from TRBV6-1 and TRBJ2-1; 10 bases are a match to TRBD2. The junction had 16 bases not matched to a gene; V was cut back by 1 base and J by 4 bases. There are 20 residues in the CDR3. Per the germline V gene, CDR1 is MNHNS and CDR2 is SASEGT. The CDR3 loop reads CASSEDPAGGPECLYNEQFF. CDR3 nucleotide sequence: TGTGCCAGCAGTGAAGACCCAGCGGGGGGGCCAGAATGCCTGTACAATGAGCAGTTCTTC.

The chain joins TRBV7-8 to TRBJ2-1; the match to TRBD2 covers 9 bases. The V gene end was trimmed by 6 bases and the J gene end by 4 bases; junction bases not matched to a gene: 10. CDR3 size: 16 residues. CDR1 and CDR2 from the germline V gene are SGHVS and FQNEAQ. The CDR3 DNA sequence: TGTGCCAGCAGTCGGGTCCGGACTAGCGTGTACAATGAGCAGTTCTTC. Protein: CASSRVRTSVYNEQFF.

V usage is TRBV7-8 and J usage is TRBJ2-6; no firm D call. V was trimmed by 2 bases and J by 0 bases, leaving 14 bases between them. The CDR3 totals 18 residues. Germline lookup yields CDR1 SGHVS and CDR2 FQNEAQ. As DNA, the CDR3 is TGTGCCAGCAGCTTACCCGCGTATCGGTTCTCTGGGGCCAACGTCCTGACTTTC. This translates into CASSLPAYRFSGANVLTF.

The chain joins TRBV5-1 to TRBJ1-1, with 9 positions matching TRBD1. The CDR3 has 15 amino acids. Germline CDR1 and CDR2: SGHRS and YFSETQ. Unmatched junction bases numbered 3, after V lost 2 bases and J lost 1 base. The CDR3 sequence is CASSFGDRENTEAFF. The DNA for the CDR3 is TGCGCCAGCAGCTTTGGGGACAGGGAGAACACTGAAGCTTTCTTT.

The rearrangement joins TRBV28 to TRBJ1-6; maybe TRBD1 (5 bases). The CDR3 length is 17 residues. Germline CDR1 and CDR2: MDHEN and SYDVKM. Trimming removed 2 bases from V and 6 bases from J, with 17 bases in between. The CDR3 DNA sequence: TGTGCCAGCAGTTTAGTTGGGGCGGCGGCACCTAATTCACCCCTCCACTTT. Residues: CASSLVGAAAPNSPLHF.

The rearrangement uses TRBV15 and TRBJ1-5; TRBD1 agrees at 7 bases. The V gene end was trimmed by 2 bases and the J gene end by 1 base; junction bases not matched to a gene: 14. In germline, CDR1 is LNHNV, CDR2 YYDKDF (reference sequence). The CDR3 is 19 residues long. In DNA form, the CDR3 reads TGTGCCACCAGCAGACCAACCCAAGAGGGACAGTTGAGCAATCAGCCCCAGCATTTT. Protein product: CATSRPTQEGQLSNQPQHF.

This clone was observed a handful of times. The chain combines TRBV15 with TRBJ1-2; 7 nucleotides match TRBD1. Germline assignment: CDR1 LNHNV and CDR2 YYDKDF (reference sequence). The CDR3 runs 14 residues. The V and J ends lost 3 bases and 2 bases, in that order; junction bases with no gene match: 3. CDR3 region: CATSSDRANYGYTF. As DNA, the CDR3 is TGTGCCACCAGCAGCGACAGGGCGAACTATGGCTACACCTTC.

The chain couples TRBV15 to TRBJ1-2; TRBD1 might be the D (5 bases). This CDR3 contains 17 residues. V gave up 6 bases and J gave up 4 bases, with 24 bases separating them. Germline V gene data show CDR1 as LNHNV and CDR2 as YYDKDF (reference sequence). For the CDR3, the DNA is TGTGCCACCAGTCCCAAAGTGGGGGGTTTTCTCTTCTATGGCTACACCTTC. Encoded protein: CATSPKVGGFLFYGYTF.

This clone was recorded only once. CDR3 residues: CASSPTGGFGSTDTQYF. DNA for the CDR3: TGCGCCAGCAGCCCTACAGGGGGCTTTGGGAGCACAGATACGCAGTATTTT. This chain links TRBV4-1 with TRBJ2-3; 9 nucleotides agree with TRBD1. There are 17 residues in the CDR3. In germline, CDR1 is MGHRA, CDR2 YSYEKL. V lost 4 bases to trimming and J lost 0 bases; unmatched junction nucleotides: 8.